The next 26 T cell receptor beta chains were all read from a single sample in a study of T cell responses to AZD1222 COVID-19 vaccine. Profiled with immunoSEQ multiplex PCR; TCRdb holds only in-frame clones, not every one. The sample has fewer than 300,000 clones; just over 90% are singletons. Sequences were derived from peripheral blood, sampled on day 0 of AZD1222 vaccination. The receptors were sampled from an adult in good health.

The rearrangement links TRBV19 to TRBJ1-4; 7 positions match TRBD1. Germline-derived CDR1 and CDR2 are LNHDA and SQIVND (reference sequence). This CDR3 is built from 15 residues. Unmatched junction bases numbered 16, after V lost 6 bases and J lost 12 bases. CDR3 in amino acids: CASRSGTADRGELFF. CDR3 sequence (DNA): TGTGCCAGTAGGTCCGGGACAGCAGACCGAGGGGAACTGTTTTTT.

V is TRBV5-4 and J is TRBJ2-7; no definite D call. Deletions cut 3 bases from V and 0 bases from J, with 7 bases between. Germline-derived CDR1 and CDR2 are SGHNT and YYREEE (reference sequence). The CDR3 length is 13 residues. In nucleotides, the CDR3 is TGTGCCAGCAGCTCGCGCAGCTCCTACGAGCAGTACTTC. Its translation is CASSSRSSYEQYF. The full variable domain, in which reference TRBV5-4 and TRBJ2-7 provide the parts outside the CDR3, is ETGVTQSPTHLIKTRGQQVTLRCSSQSGHNTVSWYQQALGQGPQFIFQYYREEENGRGNFPPRFSGLQFPNYSSELNVNALELDDSALYLCASSSRSSYEQYFGPGTRLTVT.

This clone was recorded once. The V call is TRBV29-1, the J call TRBJ1-5, with D perhaps matching TRBD1 (6 bases). The length of the CDR3 is 13 residues. With 5 bases removed from V and 6 bases from J, the gap between germline ends came to 14 bases. Germline V gene data show CDR1 as SQVTM and CDR2 as ANQGSEA. Written as DNA, the CDR3 is TGCAGCGTTTTACAGGGAGACAGTCAGCCCCAGCATTTT. It encodes CSVLQGDSQPQHF.

The J gene is TRBJ2-7, the V gene TRBV3-1 (or the pseudogene TRBV3-2); tentatively, D is TRBD1 (6 bases). The CDR3 loop spans 16 amino acids. V was clipped by 2 bases and J by 5 bases, with 19 bases between them. Germline V gene lookup returns CDR1 LGHDT and CDR2 YNNKEL (reference sequence). The CDR3 here is CASSQLPGHPGHEQYF. CDR3 nucleotides: TGTGCCAGCAGCCAACTACCGGGACACCCCGGCCACGAGCAGTACTTC.

The J gene is TRBJ1-2, the V gene TRBV28; the D is unclear. This CDR3 comprises 12 residues. Trimming removed 4 bases from V and 6 bases from J, with 9 bases in between. Germline values: CDR1 MDHEN, CDR2 SYDVKM. CDR3 coding DNA: TGTGCCAGCAGTTGGGTGGGAGATGGCTACACCTTC. Amino acids: CASSWVGDGYTF.

V is TRBV28 and J is TRBJ1-5; D unresolved. Between the trimmed V and J ends, which lost 6 bases and 4 bases, there was a span of 7 bases. The V gene's germline CDR1 is MDHEN and CDR2 SYDVKM. The CDR3 is 12 amino acids. The CDR3 DNA reads TGTGCCAGCAGGCAGACTAATCAGCCCCAGCATTTT. This sequence encodes CASRQTNQPQHF.

The chain joins TRBV18 to TRBJ2-2, with D hard to call. Trimming removed 6 bases from V and 4 bases from J, with 3 bases in between. This CDR3 region has 11 residues. Germline CDR1 is KGHSH and CDR2 is LQKENI. CDR3 DNA sequence: TGTGCCAGCTCTCTCACCGGGGAGCTGTTTTTT. It is translated as CASSLTGELFF.

The chain employs TRBV14 and TRBJ1-1; 9 bases fit TRBD1. Germline V gene data show CDR1 as SGHDN and CDR2 as FVKESK. Losses at the gene ends were 0 bases for V and 0 bases for J; bases not matched to a gene: 8. CDR3 size: 18 residues. Written as DNA, the CDR3 is TGTGCCAGCAGCCAAGACGTTAGAGACAGGGGGTTGAACACTGAAGCTTTCTTT. Translated: CASSQDVRDRGLNTEAFF.

In DNA form, the CDR3 reads TGTGCCAGCAGCTCCCCTAGCGGGACCTACGAGCAGTACTTC. This codes for CASSSPSGTYEQYF. This sequence joins TRBV5-4 and TRBJ2-7; 9 bases align to TRBD2. V lost 3 bases and J lost 2; bases outside the gene matches: 3. Germline assignment: CDR1 SGHNT and CDR2 YYREEE (reference sequence). This CDR3 comprises 14 residues.

This sequence joins TRBV5-1 and TRBJ2-7; the D gene is possibly TRBD2 (5 bases). Trimming pared 1 base from V and 3 bases from J, leaving 11 bases between. Germline assignment: CDR1 SGHRS and CDR2 YFSETQ. CDR3 length equals 14 residues. CDR3 amino acids: CASSLTSIGYEQYF. For the CDR3, the DNA is TGCGCCAGCAGCTTGACTAGTATCGGCTACGAGCAGTACTTC.

The J gene is TRBJ2-3, the V gene TRBV6-1; maybe TRBD2 (6 bases). CDR3 length: 16 residues. Trimming cost V 4 bases and J 0 bases, with 14 bases left between them. Germline CDR1 reads MNHNS; CDR2 reads SASEGT. CDR3 sequence (DNA): TGTGCCAGCAGTGGGCGGGGTTTACCCAGCACAGATACGCAGTATTTT. Amino acids: CASSGRGLPSTDTQYF.

The chain recombines TRBV27 with TRBJ2-7; TRBD2 matches at 9 bases. This CDR3 comprises 15 residues. The V segment lost 6 bases and the J segment 2 bases; nucleotides outside the gene matches: 8. CDR1 and CDR2 from the germline V gene are MNHEY and SMNVEV (reference sequence). The CDR3 sequence is CASSFGLAPTYEQYF. CDR3 sequence (DNA): TGTGCCAGCAGCTTCGGACTAGCGCCCACCTACGAGCAGTACTTC.

The J gene is TRBJ1-5, the V gene TRBV2; no definite D call. V shed 8 bases and J shed 7 bases, with 3 bases lying between them. The CDR3 spans 9 residues. Germline V CDR1 and CDR2: SNHLY, FYNNEI. The CDR3 loop is CASGQPQHF. The CDR3 DNA is TGTGCCAGCGGACAGCCCCAGCATTTT. Looking up the rest from reference TRBV2 and TRBJ1-5 gives the full variable domain: EPEVTQTPSHQVTQMGQEVILRCVPISNHLYFYWYRQILGQKVEFLVSFYNNEISEKSEIFDDQFSVERPDGSNFTLKIRSTKLEDSAMYFCASGQPQHFGDGTRLSIL.

This clone has a single count. J is TRBJ1-1 and V is TRBV28, with TRBD1 as a possible D gene (6 bases). Germline CDR1 is MDHEN and CDR2 is SYDVKM. The ends were cut back, 2 bases at V and 4 bases at J, with 14 bases in the middle. This CDR3 spans 15 amino acids. The CDR3 region is CASSLGGAGGTEAFF. CDR3 nucleotides: TGTGCCAGCAGTTTAGGGGGGGCTGGGGGCACTGAAGCTTTCTTT. The full variable domain, in which reference TRBV28 and TRBJ1-1 provide the parts outside the CDR3, is DVKVTQSSRYLVKRTGEKVFLECVQDMDHENMFWYRQDPGLGLRLIYFSYDVKMKEKGDIPEGYSVSREKKERFSLILESASTNQTSMYLCASSLGGAGGTEAFFGQGTRLTVV.

This chain uses TRBV3-1 (or the pseudogene TRBV3-2) with TRBJ1-1, with unresolved D. V was clipped by 4 bases and J by 5 bases, with 23 bases between them. In germline, CDR1 is LGHDT, CDR2 YNNKEL (reference sequence). This CDR3 spans 17 amino acids. The CDR3 sequence: CASSPKGIRTLRTEAFF. CDR3 bases: TGTGCCAGCAGCCCGAAAGGGATTAGAACCCTGAGGACTGAAGCTTTCTTT.

The chain carries TRBV5-1 and TRBJ2-1; 11 bases fit TRBD2. Germline trimming cut 2 bases from V and 6 bases from J; bases unmatched to any gene: 4. Looked up from germline, CDR1 is SGHRS and CDR2 is YFSETQ. The CDR3 loop spans 15 amino acids. CDR3 DNA: TGCGCCAGCAGCTTTCCTAGCGGGGGGTTCAATGAGCAGTTCTTC. It translates to CASSFPSGGFNEQFF.

The chain recombines TRBV19 with TRBJ1-5, with D possibly TRBD1 on 5 matching bases. Germline V CDR1 and CDR2: LNHDA, SQIVND (reference sequence). The CDR3 extends over 13 amino acids. V lost 10 bases to trimming and J lost 0 bases, with 10 bases between them. DNA of the CDR3: TGTGCCACCTGGGGCAGTAGCAATCAGCCCCAGCATTTT. It translates to CATWGSSNQPQHF.

The chain links TRBV29-1 to TRBJ2-7, with 12 bases aligning to TRBD2. The V and J ends lost 3 bases and 0 bases, in that order; junction bases with no gene match: 6. Germline-derived CDR1 and CDR2 are SQVTM and ANQGSEA. The CDR3 totals 16 residues. The CDR3 reads CSVDGGLAGSSYEQYF. CDR3 nucleotides: TGCAGCGTTGATGGCGGACTAGCGGGGAGCTCCTACGAGCAGTACTTC.

The V and J genes are TRBV27 and TRBJ2-5, with 7 positions matching TRBD1. The junction had 8 bases not matched to a gene; V was cut back by 2 bases and J by 2 bases. From germline, CDR1 is MNHEY and CDR2 SMNVEV (reference sequence). The CDR3 is 16 residues long. Here the CDR3 reads CASSLNPTGPQETQYF. CDR3 nucleotide sequence: TGTGCCAGCAGTTTAAATCCGACAGGGCCTCAAGAGACCCAGTACTTC.

V gene TRBV11-2 combines with J gene TRBJ1-1; D gene uncertain. Germline loops: CDR1 SGHAT, CDR2 FQNNGV. This CDR3 spans 14 amino acids. V was cut by 3 bases and J by 4 bases, with 12 bases left in between. The CDR3 coding sequence is TGTGCCAGCAGCTTGGAGGGCGGGGTCACTGAAGCTTTCTTT. Translation gives CASSLEGGVTEAFF.

This clone was seen only once. The chain links TRBV5-1 to TRBJ2-3, with 13 bases fitting TRBD2. The V and J ends lost 4 bases and 6 bases, in that order; junction bases with no gene match: 5. Germline V lookup: CDR1 SGHRS, CDR2 YFSETQ. The CDR3 totals 15 residues. The CDR3 nucleotides are TGCGCCAGCAGCAAACTAGCGGGGGGGACGGATACGCAGTATTTT. It is translated as CASSKLAGGTDTQYF.

The count of this clone is one. The V call is TRBV3-1 (or the pseudogene TRBV3-2), the J call TRBJ2-5, with a weak D call TRBD2 (5 bases). The CDR3 extends over 15 amino acids. Germline-derived CDR1 and CDR2 are LGHDT and YNNKEL (reference sequence). Trimming left V 0 bases short and J 4 bases short, with 12 bases between. In DNA, the CDR3 is TGTGCCAGCAGCCAAGATAGGGAGATAGGAGAGACCCAGTACTTC. Amino acids: CASSQDREIGETQYF.

This chain links TRBV2 with TRBJ2-1; the D gene is possibly TRBD2 (5 bases). The V gene lost 6 bases and the J gene lost 6 bases, with 15 bases spanning the gap. Germline V gives CDR1 SNHLY, CDR2 FYNNEI. This CDR3 is 14 amino acids long. CDR3 in amino acids: CASRPGYMGNEQFF. In DNA, the CDR3 is TGTGCCAGCAGACCGGGGTATATGGGCAATGAGCAGTTCTTC. Drawing the rest from reference TRBV2 and TRBJ2-1, the complete variable domain is EPEVTQTPSHQVTQMGQEVILRCVPISNHLYFYWYRQILGQKVEFLVSFYNNEISEKSEIFDDQFSVERPDGSNFTLKIRSTKLEDSAMYFCASRPGYMGNEQFFGPGTRLTVL.

This clone was seen more than once but under ten times. CDR3 protein: CASRTGGSPLHF. CDR3 DNA: TGTGCCTCCAGGACAGGGGGCTCACCCCTCCACTTT. The rearrangement uses TRBV19 and TRBJ1-6; TRBD1 matches at 11 bases. Germline assignment: CDR1 LNHDA and CDR2 SQIVND (reference sequence). This CDR3 region has 12 residues. V trimming: 11 bases; J trimming: 10 bases; junction bases outside the gene matches: 4. Variable domain in full (rest from reference TRBV19 and TRBJ1-6): DGGITQSPKYLFRKEGQNVTLSCEQNLNHDAMYWYRQDPGQGLRLIYYSQIVNDFQKGDIAEGYSVSREKKESFPLTVTSAQKNPTAFYLCASRTGGSPLHFGNGTRLTVT.

This chain links TRBV2 with TRBJ2-7; D call uncertain. The germline V gene has CDR1 SNHLY and CDR2 FYNNEI. The V end was cut by 4 bases, the J end by 5 bases, with 9 bases between. There are 12 residues in the CDR3. The CDR3 DNA reads as TGTGCCAGCAGTGTGAGTGGGGACGAGCAGTACTTC. Translated, it gives CASSVSGDEQYF.

This rearrangement joins TRBV27 to TRBJ2-1; no firm D call. Looked up from germline, CDR1 is MNHEY and CDR2 is SMNVEV (reference sequence). This CDR3 spans 15 amino acids. The V and J ends lost 4 bases and 1 base respectively, with 11 bases between them. The CDR3 DNA is TGTGCCAGCAGTTACTTGCCTACTTCCTACAATGAGCAGTTCTTC. Translation: CASSYLPTSYNEQFF.